These 23 T cell receptor beta chains were all obtained from the same sample, sequenced in a study of T-cell memory formation after mild COVID-19 (dated by TCRdb to about 2021). Libraries were made using 5' RACE. The instrument given in TCRdb is Illumina NovaSeq 6000. In-frame beta chains were kept once TCRdb had trimmed the public reads at Q25 with fastp and called clones with MiXCR. Under each unique CDR3 protein, matching rows form one entry showing the most common genes and DNA. For this sample the table gives a few hundred thousand distinct CDR3 sequences, of which around 27% were detected only once. Clones ranked in the top ten supply approximately 15% of the sample. Sequences were obtained from PBMCs or a T cell subset sorted from them (not recorded which). These receptors came from an adult woman who had mild COVID-19 (a few samples of this study predate the infection). The sample titles of this study are shuffled in the database, so cell type and time point are left out; the donor was told from shared clones.

This clonotype turned up a few times. The chain recombines TRBV29-1 with TRBJ2-5; 7 bases map to TRBD2. From germline, CDR1 is SQVTM and CDR2 ANQGSEA. Trimming cost V 3 bases and J 1 base; bases outside gene matches: 8. The CDR3 covers 15 residues. CDR3 sequence (DNA): TGCAGCGTTGAGGTTGCGGGAGCGGTCCAAGAGACCCAGTACTTC. This codes for CSVEVAGAVQETQYF.

V and J are TRBV19 and TRBJ1-1, with a weak D call TRBD1 (5 bases). Germline CDR1 and CDR2: LNHDA and SQIVND (reference sequence). V dropped 5 bases and J dropped 2 bases, with 18 bases sitting between them. The CDR3 is 16 residues long. The CDR3, as DNA: TGTGCCAGTAGTGCGACCGGGACTCTCCCTAACACTGAAGCTTTCTTT. It is translated as CASSATGTLPNTEAFF.

With regard to this clonotype: Germline and junction disagree at one end, which may indicate a read error. The CDR3 region has the DNA TGTGCTAGCAGCTCTAACCTCCTTGGCGAGCAGTACTTC. This codes for CASSSNLLGEQYF. J is TRBJ2-7 and V is TRBV7-7; D is unclear. Germline V lookup: CDR1 SSHAT, CDR2 FNYEAQ (reference sequence). The CDR3 runs to 13 residues. The whole variable domain, filled in from reference TRBV7-7 and TRBJ2-7, reads GAGVSQSPRYKVTKRGQDVTLRCDPISSHATLYWYQQALGQGPEFLTYFNYEAQPDKSGLPSDRFSAERPEGSISTLTIQRTEQRDSAMYRCASSSNLLGEQYFGPGTRLTVT.

The chain joins TRBV7-2 to TRBJ1-4; D is uncertain. Per germline, CDR1 SGHTA and CDR2 FQGNSA. With 5 bases removed from V and 0 bases from J, the gap between germline ends came to 10 bases. The CDR3 length is 15 residues. The CDR3 sequence: CASSPEVTTNEKLFF. The DNA of the CDR3 is TGTGCCAGCAGCCCAGAGGTTACAACTAATGAAAAACTGTTTTTT.

The chain uses TRBV6-2 or TRBV6-3 and TRBJ2-5; 7 bases map to TRBD2. Per the germline V gene, CDR1 is MNHEY and CDR2 is SVGEGT. V shed 7 bases and J 5 bases; nucleotides not matched to a gene: 10. The CDR3 consists of 14 residues. CDR3: CASKAPAGSETQYF. CDR3 in DNA: TGTGCCAGCAAGGCCCCAGCGGGGTCCGAGACCCAGTACTTC.

The chain couples TRBV18 to TRBJ2-3; D ambiguous. Germline V lookup: CDR1 KGHSH, CDR2 LQKENI. This CDR3 has 13 residues. Trimming stripped 4 bases from V and 5 bases from J, with 10 bases between. The DNA of the CDR3 is TGTGCCAGCTCACAAGGCCCTTTAGATACGCAGTATTTT. Protein sequence: CASSQGPLDTQYF. The full variable domain, in which reference TRBV18 and TRBJ2-3 provide the parts outside the CDR3, is NAGVMQNPRHLVRRRGQEARLRCSPMKGHSHVYWYRQLPEEGLKFMVYLQKENIIDESGMPKERFSAEFPKEGPSILRIQQVVRGDSAAYFCASSQGPLDTQYFGPGTRLTVL.

This clonotype appeared a few times. The chain has TRBV5-5 and TRBJ2-1, with TRBD1 identical over 9 bases. CDR3 length: 18 amino acids. Germline V gives CDR1 SGHKS, CDR2 YYEKEE (reference sequence). The V gene end was trimmed by 3 bases and the J gene end by 0 bases; junction bases not matched to a gene: 10. CDR3 loop: CASSWLTGGSRSYNEQFF. Written as DNA, the CDR3 is TGTGCCAGCAGCTGGCTGACAGGGGGGTCCCGCTCCTACAATGAGCAGTTCTTC.

V gene TRBV4-3 combines with J gene TRBJ2-1; TRBD1 or TRBD2 may be the D gene (7 bases each). V lost 3 bases, J lost 8 bases, and 17 bases lay in between. This CDR3 contains 15 residues. Looked up from germline, CDR1 is LGHNA and CDR2 is YSLEER. DNA of the CDR3: TGCGCCAGCAGCCACCAGGGGGGGGTCTTACATGAGCAGTTCTTC. Its translation is CASSHQGGVLHEQFF.

This sequence joins TRBV29-1 and TRBJ2-7, with TRBD1 identical over 12 bases. V dropped 2 bases and J dropped 6; count of bases not matched to a gene: 5. Germline CDR1 SQVTM, CDR2 ANQGSEA. The CDR3 extends over 14 amino acids. CDR3 in amino acids: CSVEPGTGGGEQYF. The DNA for the CDR3 is TGCAGCGTTGAACCGGGGACAGGGGGCGGCGAGCAGTACTTC.

The chain combines TRBV6-2 or TRBV6-3 with TRBJ2-2, with 8 bases lining up with TRBD2. Germline V gene sequence: CDR1 MNHEY, CDR2 SVGEGT. The CDR3 runs to 11 residues. V lost 8 bases to trimming and J lost 15 bases; unmatched junction nucleotides: 8. In DNA form, the CDR3 reads TGTGCCAGCCACGGGACTAGTTTAATGTTTTTT. It encodes CASHGTSLMFF.

This chain connects TRBV18 to TRBJ1-1; TRBD1 might be the D (6 bases). The CDR3 has 14 residues. Germline CDR1 and CDR2: KGHSH and LQKENI. Trimming stripped 2 bases from V and 4 bases from J, with 11 bases between. The CDR3 region is CASSPGRGTTEAFF. The CDR3 DNA sequence: TGTGCCAGCTCACCAGGCAGGGGTACCACTGAAGCTTTCTTT.

This rearrangement joins TRBV24-1 to TRBJ2-1; TRBD1 is a possible D gene (7 bases). Germline V gene lookup returns CDR1 KGHDR and CDR2 SFDVKD. Between the trimmed V and J ends, which lost 7 bases and 0 bases, there was a span of 12 bases. This CDR3 comprises 15 residues. The CDR3 sequence is CATRMEGASYNEQFF. The CDR3 nucleotides read TGTGCCACCAGAATGGAGGGGGCCTCCTACAATGAGCAGTTCTTC.

This clonotype has more than one count but fewer than ten. The V and J genes are TRBV12-3 or TRBV12-4 and TRBJ2-7; a weak D match, TRBD1 (6 bases). The CDR3 runs 14 residues. The V gene lost 1 base and the J gene lost 3 bases, with 10 bases spanning the gap. CDR3 sequence: CASSLEQGYYEQYF. CDR3 DNA sequence: TGTGCCAGCAGTTTAGAGCAGGGGTACTACGAGCAGTACTTC.

The rearrangement uses TRBV6-5 and TRBJ2-2; D gene ambiguous. CDR1 is MNHEY, CDR2 SVGAGI, per germline. The V end was cut by 2 bases, the J end by 4 bases, with 8 bases between. CDR3 length equals 14 residues. This CDR3 reads CASSYGRRTGELFF. The CDR3 DNA reads as TGTGCCAGCAGTTACGGCCGACGCACCGGGGAGCTGTTTTTT.

This clonotype was recorded a few times. V gene TRBV5-6 combines with J gene TRBJ2-2, with D uncertain. V was clipped by 3 bases and J by 5 bases, with 11 bases between them. CDR3 size: 14 residues. Germline V gene sequence: CDR1 SGHDT, CDR2 YYEEEE. The CDR3 DNA reads as TGTGCCAGCAGCTCCTATGGTCGGACCGGGGAGCTGTTTTTT. Its protein is CASSSYGRTGELFF.

The chain joins TRBV2 to TRBJ2-7; D is perhaps TRBD1 (6 bases). V was pared by 4 bases and J by 3 bases, with 16 bases between. Germline values: CDR1 SNHLY, CDR2 FYNNEI. The length of the CDR3 is 15 residues. DNA of the CDR3: TGTGCCAGCAGTGGTCTCGGGACAACGTACTACGAGCAGTACTTC. It is translated as CASSGLGTTYYEQYF.

In its sample, this clonotype was seen many times. The V call is TRBV12-3 or TRBV12-4, the J call TRBJ2-7; no reliable D call. The CDR3 spans 13 residues. The germline V and J ends were trimmed by 3 bases and 0 bases, with 6 bases remaining between them. The CDR3 reads CASSLSNSYEQYF. CDR3 nucleotides: TGTGCCAGCAGTTTGTCAAACTCCTACGAGCAGTACTTC.

V usage is TRBV3-1 and J usage is TRBJ2-2; D is unclear. The V and J ends lost 1 base and 4 bases respectively, with 4 bases between them. The germline V gene encodes CDR1 LGHDT and CDR2 YNNKEL (reference sequence). CDR3 length: 13 amino acids. CDR3 sequence reads: CASSQGPTGELFF. The CDR3 DNA sequence: TGTGCCAGCAGCCAAGGGCCCACCGGGGAGCTGTTTTTT.

The rearrangement links TRBV5-4 to TRBJ2-1; 11 nucleotides agree with TRBD2. Germline V gives CDR1 SGHNT, CDR2 YYREEE (reference sequence). Germline trimming cut 4 bases from V and 8 bases from J; bases unmatched to any gene: 8. CDR3 length equals 15 residues. CDR3 in amino acids: CASSRGLAEGDEQFF. CDR3 nucleotides: TGTGCCAGCAGCCGGGGACTAGCGGAGGGGGATGAGCAGTTCTTC.

The V and J genes are TRBV6-6 and TRBJ2-1; D unclear. This CDR3 is built from 15 residues. Trimming took 6 bases from V and 7 from J, leaving 19 bases between them. From germline, CDR1 is MNHNY and CDR2 SVGAGI (reference sequence). Here the CDR3 reads CASSRYSQVGNEQFF. The CDR3 nucleotides read TGTGCCAGCAGCCGTTACTCCCAGGTGGGGAATGAGCAGTTCTTC.

The chain joins TRBV7-9 to TRBJ1-2; D remains unclear. V was cut by 0 bases and J by 1 base, with 9 bases left in between. Per the germline V gene, CDR1 is SEHNR and CDR2 is FQNEAQ (reference sequence). The CDR3 spans 15 residues. The CDR3 is CASSLATVINYGYTF. CDR3 DNA: TGTGCCAGCAGCTTAGCGACCGTGATTAACTATGGCTACACCTTC.

The genes are TRBV29-1 and TRBJ2-2; unclear D gene. V was pared by 4 bases and J by 3 bases, with 9 bases between. This CDR3 spans 13 amino acids. Germline CDR1 is SQVTM and CDR2 is ANQGSEA. CDR3 sequence reads: CSVVSGYTGELFF. In nucleotides, the CDR3 is TGCAGCGTTGTCTCAGGTTACACCGGGGAGCTGTTTTTT.

This clonotype was found a few times. V is TRBV5-1 and J is TRBJ2-7; D may be TRBD1 (6 bases). V lost 0 bases and J 0 bases, leaving 10 bases between the germline ends. This CDR3 is built from 15 residues. CDR1 SGHRS and CDR2 YFSETQ come from the germline V gene. This chain's CDR3 is CASSLAGQFSYEQYF. The CDR3 nucleotides read TGCGCCAGCAGCTTGGCTGGACAGTTCTCCTACGAGCAGTACTTC.